These 21 T cell receptor beta chains were all obtained from the same sample, sequenced in a study of glioma-infiltrating T cells (dated by TCRdb to the mid-2010s). Sequencing took place on an Illumina MiSeq. TCR alpha and beta CDR3 regions were amplified with the iRepertoire nested amplicon-rescue multiplex PCR (arm-PCR) platform from RNA. TCRdb reprocessed the public reads (quality trimming at Q25 with fastp, clone calling with MiXCR) and kept in-frame beta chains. Rows with one shared CDR3 protein collapse into an entry with the most common genes and DNA. This sample gives more than 90,000 distinct CDR3 sequences in total; roughly 39% of them show up just once. About two fifths of the sample belongs to the ten largest clones. Sequenced material: glioma tissue, nonneoplastic brain tissue, or PBMCs (not recorded which). The receptors were gathered from a human donor with low-grade glioma or glioblastoma, undergoing nonglioma brain surgery, or in good health (not recorded which).

Turning to this clonotype: One base away lies a much larger clone, so this may be a sequencing read error. V is TRBV2 and J is TRBJ2-7, with D perhaps assigned TRBD1 or TRBD2 (6 bases each). V lost 8 bases to trimming and J lost 7 bases, with 18 bases between them. This CDR3 contains 13 residues. The germline gives CDR1 SNHLY, CDR2 FYNNEI. CDR3 nucleotide sequence: TGTGCCAGCGCCACAGGGAGGCTGGGAGAGCAGTACTTC. Translated: CASATGRLGEQYF.

This clonotype was counted a few times. At one boundary the junction diverges from the germline segment, which might be a read error. This sequence joins TRBV6-1 and TRBJ1-2, with unresolved D. Germline-derived CDR1 and CDR2 are MNHNS and SASEGT. This CDR3 has 13 residues. The CDR3 region has the DNA TGTGCCAGCAGTCTCTCCGGGGTGGGTGGCTGCACCTTC. Translation gives CASSLSGVGGCTF.

This clonotype was found many times. CDR3 region: CASSPVVQTETQYF. The CDR3 coding sequence is TGTGCCAGCTCACCCGTCGTTCAAACAGAGACCCAGTACTTC. The chain uses TRBV18 and TRBJ2-5; D not certain. The V end lost 3 bases, the J end lost 4 bases, and 12 bases lay between the germline ends. This CDR3 is 14 amino acids long. Germline lookup yields CDR1 KGHSH and CDR2 LQKENI. The full variable domain, in which reference TRBV18 and TRBJ2-5 provide the parts outside the CDR3, is NAGVMQNPRHLVRRRGQEARLRCSPMKGHSHVYWYRQLPEEGLKFMVYLQKENIIDESGMPKERFSAEFPKEGPSILRIQQVVRGDSAAYFCASSPVVQTETQYFGPGTRLLVL.

The V gene is TRBV12-3 or TRBV12-4, the J gene TRBJ2-2, with D hard to call. Trimming removed 3 bases at V and 1 base at J, with 9 bases between. The CDR3 is 15 residues long. This CDR3 reads CASSFRAVNTGELFF. CDR3 sequence (DNA): TGTGCCAGCAGTTTTCGCGCGGTGAACACCGGGGAGCTGTTTTTT.

To note about this clonotype: At one of its ends the junction is not consistent with the germline gene, which may arise from a read error. J is TRBJ2-3 and V is TRBV3-1; a weak D match, TRBD1 (5 bases). This CDR3 is built from 16 residues. The germline CDR1 and CDR2 sequences are LGHDT and YNNKEL (reference sequence). CDR3 loop: CASSQDVGRATHTQYF. CDR3 DNA sequence: TGTGCCAGCAGCCAAGACGTGGGCAGGGCCACACATACGCAGTATTTT.

About this clonotype: A read error may explain this, as a much larger clone is one base away. The V gene is TRBV2, the J gene TRBJ2-2; no clear D. Trimming removed 6 bases at V and 1 base at J, with 12 bases between. CDR1 and CDR2 (germline): SNHLY, FYNNEI. This CDR3 is built from 15 residues. CDR3 DNA sequence: TGTGCCAGCAGACCCACACGCGTGAACACCGGGGAGCTGTTTTTT. The encoded protein is CASRPTRVNTGELFF. Full variable domain (remainder filled in from reference TRBV2 and TRBJ2-2): EPEVTQTPSHQVTQMGQEVILRCVPISNHLYFYWYRQILGQKVEFLVSFYNNEISEKSEIFDDQFSVERPDGSNFTLKIRSTKLEDSAMYFCASRPTRVNTGELFFGEGSRLTVL.

The count of this clonotype is one. The chain recombines TRBV6-1 with TRBJ2-7; TRBD1 or TRBD2 may be the D gene (6 bases each). The V and J ends lost 8 bases and 5 bases respectively, with 16 bases between them. The CDR3 is made up of 13 amino acids. Germline V CDR1 and CDR2: MNHNS, SASEGT. The CDR3 coding sequence is TGTGCCAGCTGGGAGGTGGGGGCCCACGAGCAGTACTTC. It codes for CASWEVGAHEQYF.

This clonotype was detected only a few times. The V gene is TRBV29-1, the J gene TRBJ2-1, with D possibly TRBD2 on 7 matching bases. Germline values: CDR1 SQVTM, CDR2 ANQGSEA. The CDR3 has 16 residues. Trimming removed 3 bases from V and 4 bases from J, with 19 bases in between. In nucleotides, the CDR3 is TGCAGCGTTGAGGGGGGGCAGGGGAGGGCTTACAATGAGCAGTTCTTC. This gives the protein CSVEGGQGRAYNEQFF.

This chain uses TRBV12-3 or TRBV12-4 with TRBJ1-6, with a tentative D call TRBD1 (5 bases). CDR3 length: 14 amino acids. V was shortened by 5 bases and J by 6 bases, with 11 bases between the two germline ends. DNA for the CDR3: TGTGCCAGCAGTGCGAGACAGATTAATTCACCCCTCCACTTT. Translated: CASSARQINSPLHF.

In its sample, this clonotype was seen a few times. The chain uses TRBV9 and TRBJ2-7; TRBD2 agrees at 7 bases. V was pared by 2 bases and J by 2 bases, with 4 bases of the junction left unmatched. There are 14 residues in the CDR3. CDR1 and CDR2 from the germline V gene are SGDLS and YYNGEE. CDR3 residues: CASSVGGSTYEQYF. The CDR3 DNA reads TGTGCCAGCAGCGTTGGCGGGAGTACCTACGAGCAGTACTTC.

This clonotype was found many times. The V and J genes are TRBV2 and TRBJ2-6; the D gene is possibly TRBD1 (6 bases). The CDR3 is 15 amino acids. The germline V and J ends were trimmed by 6 bases and 0 bases, with 9 bases remaining between them. In germline, CDR1 is SNHLY, CDR2 FYNNEI. In DNA, the CDR3 is TGTGCCAGCAGAACAGGGTACTCTGGGGCCAACGTCCTGACTTTC. Amino acid sequence: CASRTGYSGANVLTF.

This clonotype came up many times. The chain uses TRBV11-1 and TRBJ2-7; 8 positions agree with TRBD1. J gave up 5 bases and V 3 bases, and 6 bases lay outside the gene matches. Germline assignment: CDR1 SGHAT and CDR2 FQDESV (reference sequence). The CDR3 runs to 14 residues. CDR3: CASSLGRDRNEQYF. The CDR3 nucleotides read TGTGCCAGCAGCTTGGGAAGGGACAGGAACGAGCAGTACTTC. The whole variable domain, remainder taken from reference TRBV11-1 and TRBJ2-7, is EAEVAQSPRYKITEKSQAVAFWCDPISGHATLYWYRQILGQGPELLVQFQDESVVDDSQLPKDRFSAERLKGVDSTLKIQPAELGDSAMYLCASSLGRDRNEQYFGPGTRLTVT.

The count of this clonotype is one. The chain uses TRBV28 and TRBJ2-7; 7 nucleotides agree with TRBD1. The CDR3 length is 16 residues. With 8 bases clipped from V and 0 bases from J, the junction kept 13 bases outside the gene matches. Germline CDR1 reads MDHEN; CDR2 reads SYDVKM. The CDR3 DNA reads TGTGCCAGCTTCACAGGGGCCTCGACGAACTCCTACGAGCAGTACTTC. It is translated as CASFTGASTNSYEQYF. Drawing the rest from reference TRBV28 and TRBJ2-7, the complete variable domain is DVKVTQSSRYLVKRTGEKVFLECVQDMDHENMFWYRQDPGLGLRLIYFSYDVKMKEKGDIPEGYSVSREKKERFSLILESASTNQTSMYLCASFTGASTNSYEQYFGPGTRLTVT.

This clonotype appeared many times. The V and J genes are TRBV3-1 and TRBJ1-5; the match to TRBD1 covers 8 bases. Germline CDR1 and CDR2: LGHDT and YNNKEL (reference sequence). The CDR3 runs 13 residues. The J segment lost 5 bases and the V segment lost 4 bases, leaving 1 base of the junction unmatched. The CDR3 protein is CASSPTGDQPQHF. The CDR3 region has the DNA TGTGCCAGCAGCCCGACAGGGGATCAGCCCCAGCATTTT.

V and J are TRBV6-9 and TRBJ2-2; D might be TRBD1 (6 bases). The CDR3 sequence is 17 residues long. Trimming cost V 6 bases and J 3 bases, with 20 bases left between them. Germline V gives CDR1 MNHGY, CDR2 SVAAGI. In nucleotides, the CDR3 is TGTGCCAGCAGCTATACAGTGGGGGCATGGGACACCGGGGAGCTGTTTTTT. Translation gives CASSYTVGAWDTGELFF.

This clonotype appeared once. A much larger clonotype is one base distant, so this may be a read error. The chain uses TRBV5-1 and TRBJ2-3; a possible D gene is TRBD2 (6 bases). CDR3 length: 15 amino acids. CDR1 is SGHRS and CDR2 is YFSETQ in the germline V gene. The V end was cut by 0 bases, the J end by 2 bases, with 10 bases between. In nucleotides, the CDR3 is TGCGCCAGCAGCTTGGAACGGGGGACCACAGATACGCAGTATTTT. The encoded protein is CASSLERGTTDTQYF.

This clonotype occurred many times. The V and J genes are TRBV28 and TRBJ1-2, with a tentative D call TRBD1 (5 bases). V lost 6 bases, J lost 8 bases, and 22 bases lay in between. The CDR3 contains 15 residues. The germline V gene has CDR1 MDHEN and CDR2 SYDVKM. CDR3: CASSRWSGGDGGYTF. The CDR3 DNA sequence: TGTGCCAGCAGCCGATGGTCGGGGGGAGATGGGGGCTACACCTTC.

With respect to this clonotype: The junction does not match germline at one end; this may be a read error. This chain connects TRBV24-1 to TRBJ1-1, with D maybe TRBD1 (5 bases). Germline CDR1 is KGHDR and CDR2 is SFDVKD. The CDR3 has 15 amino acids. This CDR3 is CATSDSRQSYTEALF. DNA of the CDR3: TGTGCCACCAGTGATTCGAGACAGAGTTACACTGAAGCTCTCTTT.

In its sample, this clonotype was seen many times. The V and J genes are TRBV14 and TRBJ2-4, with D hard to call. Germline CDR1 is SGHDN and CDR2 is FVKESK. The CDR3 extends over 12 amino acids. The V end was cut by 0 bases, the J end by 8 bases, with 5 bases between. In nucleotides, the CDR3 is TGTGCCAGCAGCCAAGATGACGACATTCAGTACTTC. This encodes CASSQDDDIQYF.

About this clonotype itself: One junction end disagrees with the germline gene, perhaps due to a read error. The chain joins TRBV19 to TRBJ2-5; D may be TRBD2 (7 bases). Germline V lookup: CDR1 LNHDA, CDR2 SQIVND (reference sequence). This CDR3 spans 16 amino acids. The CDR3 sequence: CASSPTTGRVQGTQYF. The CDR3 bases are TGTGCCAGTAGCCCCACCACAGGGAGGGTTCAAGGGACCCAGTACTTC.

This clonotype was seen repeatedly, ten times or more. V usage is TRBV20-1 and J usage is TRBJ1-1, with 7 bases aligning to TRBD1. Germline CDR1 is DFQATT and CDR2 is SNEGSKA (reference sequence). This CDR3 comprises 15 residues. V shed 5 bases and J 5 bases; nucleotides not matched to a gene: 14. CDR3: CSAQSWTGQGTEAFF. CDR3 bases: TGCAGTGCTCAATCCTGGACAGGCCAGGGGACTGAAGCTTTCTTT.